The next 8 T cell receptor beta chains were all read from a single sample in a study of blood T cell repertoires in COVID-19. The assay was immunoSEQ multiplex PCR, and TCRdb's table has in-frame clones only and misses some. Of more than 85,000 clones listed, approximately 65% were seen once; the top ten hold about 7.1%. Specimen: peripheral blood. These receptors were collected from a woman in her sixties or seventies with acute or convalescent COVID-19.

The rearrangement uses TRBV7-5 and TRBJ1-6; TRBD1, as called in the table, went unchecked against the DNA. TRBV7-5 is classified as a pseudogene. CDR3 size: 14 residues. Written as DNA, the CDR3 is TGTGTCAGAAGCTATCAGGGGGCTGATTCACCCCTCCACTTT. Protein: CVRSYQGADSPLHF.

The chain recombines TRBV28 with TRBJ2-7; D possibly corresponds to TRBD1 (5 bases). Germline values: CDR1 MDHEN, CDR2 SYDVKM. CDR3 length: 14 amino acids. The V and J ends lost 5 bases and 0 bases respectively, with 11 bases between them. For the CDR3, the DNA is TGTGCCAGCAGTGGACATGTCAGCTCCTACGAGCAGTACTTC. Its protein product is CASSGHVSSYEQYF. The complete variable domain, with remaining parts taken from reference TRBV28 and TRBJ2-7, reads DVKVTQSSRYLVKRTGEKVFLECVQDMDHENMFWYRQDPGLGLRLIYFSYDVKMKEKGDIPEGYSVSREKKERFSLILESASTNQTSMYLCASSGHVSSYEQYFGPGTRLTVT.

The DNA for the CDR3 is TGTGCCAGCAGTGAGGCACTGACTAGCGGGGGGAGCACAGATACGCAGTATTTT. Translating gives CASSEALTSGGSTDTQYF. This chain joins TRBV6-1 and TRBJ2-3; 13 bases align to TRBD2. Germline values: CDR1 MNHNS, CDR2 SASEGT. CDR3 size: 18 residues. The ends lost 3 bases at V and 0 bases at J; junction bases unmatched: 6.

V is TRBV28 and J is TRBJ1-3; 7 nucleotides align to TRBD1. Germline-derived CDR1 and CDR2 are MDHEN and SYDVKM. The CDR3 has 16 residues. The trim removed 3 bases at V and 3 bases at J, leaving 8 bases unmatched. This chain's CDR3 is CASSFRGGAYGNTIYF. The CDR3, as DNA: TGTGCCAGCAGTTTCAGAGGGGGCGCTTATGGAAACACCATATATTTT.

V is TRBV2 and J is TRBJ2-7; D possibly corresponds to TRBD2 (6 bases). The CDR3 has 15 residues. The germline gives CDR1 SNHLY, CDR2 FYNNEI. The V and J ends lost 5 bases and 0 bases respectively, with 14 bases between them. In DNA, the CDR3 is TGTGCCAGCAGTTTCGGGAGCGGCTCCTCCTACGAGCAGTACTTC. It encodes CASSFGSGSSYEQYF.

The chain joins TRBV28 to TRBJ2-7; possibly TRBD1 for D (5 bases). The ends were cut back, 5 bases at V and 1 base at J, with 9 bases in the middle. Per germline, CDR1 MDHEN and CDR2 SYDVKM. This CDR3 region has 13 residues. CDR3 amino acids: CASSRQLSYEQYF. For the CDR3, the DNA is TGTGCCAGCAGTCGACAGCTATCCTACGAGCAGTACTTC.

This clone has only a few counts. This chain connects TRBV9 to TRBJ1-4, with 7 bases fitting TRBD1. From germline, CDR1 is SGDLS and CDR2 YYNGEE. With V trimmed by 3 bases and J by 0 bases, 8 bases remained unmatched. This CDR3 region has 17 residues. The CDR3 reads CASSERGQEATNEKLFF. In DNA, the CDR3 is TGTGCCAGCAGCGAGAGAGGACAGGAAGCAACTAATGAAAAACTGTTTTTT.

The chain links TRBV11-3 to TRBJ1-6; a weak D match, TRBD1 (6 bases). CDR3 length: 17 amino acids. Germline assignment: CDR1 SGHNT and CDR2 YENEEA. Trimming removed 2 bases at V and 6 bases at J, with 17 bases between. The CDR3 loop is CASSLSWRGEGNSPLHF. CDR3 DNA: TGTGCCAGCAGCTTATCTTGGAGGGGGGAGGGTAATTCACCCCTCCACTTT.